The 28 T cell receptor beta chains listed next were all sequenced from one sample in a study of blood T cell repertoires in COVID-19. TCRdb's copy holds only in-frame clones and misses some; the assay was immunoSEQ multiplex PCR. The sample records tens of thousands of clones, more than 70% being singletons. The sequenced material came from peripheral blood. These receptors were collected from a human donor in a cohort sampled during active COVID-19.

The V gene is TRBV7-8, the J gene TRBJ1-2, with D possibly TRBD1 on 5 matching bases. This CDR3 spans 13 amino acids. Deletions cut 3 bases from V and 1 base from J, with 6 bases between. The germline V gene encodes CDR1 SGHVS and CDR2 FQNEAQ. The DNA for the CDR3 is TGTGCCAGCAGCTTGGACAATAACTATGGCTACACCTTC. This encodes CASSLDNNYGYTF.

CDR3 nucleotide sequence: TGCGCCAGCAGCCCCGATGCGATTACAGGGCGGTTTTTT. Protein sequence: CASSPDAITGRFF. V gene TRBV4-1 combines with J gene TRBJ1-4, with D possibly TRBD1 on 6 matching bases. The CDR3 covers 13 residues. Trimming took 4 bases from V and 16 from J, leaving 19 bases between them. From germline, CDR1 is MGHRA and CDR2 YSYEKL.

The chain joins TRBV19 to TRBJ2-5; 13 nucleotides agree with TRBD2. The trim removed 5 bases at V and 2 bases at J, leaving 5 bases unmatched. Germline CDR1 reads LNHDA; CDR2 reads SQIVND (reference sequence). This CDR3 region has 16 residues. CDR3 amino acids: CASSGGLAGTQETQYF. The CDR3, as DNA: TGTGCCAGTAGTGGGGGACTAGCGGGGACACAAGAGACCCAGTACTTC.

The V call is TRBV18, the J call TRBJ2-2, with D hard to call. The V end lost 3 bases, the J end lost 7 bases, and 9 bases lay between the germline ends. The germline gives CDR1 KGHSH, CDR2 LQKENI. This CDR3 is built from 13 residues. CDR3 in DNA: TGTGCCAGCTCACCTTTGGGCAGCGGGGAGCTGTTTTTT. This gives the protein CASSPLGSGELFF. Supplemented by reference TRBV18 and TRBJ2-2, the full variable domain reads NAGVMQNPRHLVRRRGQEARLRCSPMKGHSHVYWYRQLPEEGLKFMVYLQKENIIDESGMPKERFSAEFPKEGPSILRIQQVVRGDSAAYFCASSPLGSGELFFGEGSRLTVL.

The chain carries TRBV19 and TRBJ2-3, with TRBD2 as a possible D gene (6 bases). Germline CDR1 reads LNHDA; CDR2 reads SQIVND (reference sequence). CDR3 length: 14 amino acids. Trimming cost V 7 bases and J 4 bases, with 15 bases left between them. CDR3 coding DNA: TGTGCCAGTAACGCGGGGCCCAACCCAGATACGCAGTATTTT. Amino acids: CASNAGPNPDTQYF.

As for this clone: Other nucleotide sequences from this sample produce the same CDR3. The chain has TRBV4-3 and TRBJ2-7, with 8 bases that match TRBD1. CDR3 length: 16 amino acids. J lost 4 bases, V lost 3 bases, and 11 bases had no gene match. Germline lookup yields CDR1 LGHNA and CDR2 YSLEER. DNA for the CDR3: TGCGCCAGCAGCCATAGTGCGACAGGGGAATCATACGAGCAGTACTTC. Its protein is CASSHSATGESYEQYF.

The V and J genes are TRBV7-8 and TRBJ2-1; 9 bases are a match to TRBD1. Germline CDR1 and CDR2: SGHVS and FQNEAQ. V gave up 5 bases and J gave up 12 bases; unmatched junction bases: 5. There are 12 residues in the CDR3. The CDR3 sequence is CASSPSGQGQFF. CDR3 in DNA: TGTGCCAGCAGCCCTTCGGGACAGGGGCAGTTCTTC.

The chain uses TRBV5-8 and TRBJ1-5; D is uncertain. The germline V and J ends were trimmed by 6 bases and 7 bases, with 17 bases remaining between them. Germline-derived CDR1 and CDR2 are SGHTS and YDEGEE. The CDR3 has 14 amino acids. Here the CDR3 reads CASNPGRSRQPQHF. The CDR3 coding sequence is TGTGCCAGCAACCCGGGGAGATCTCGGCAGCCCCAGCATTTT.

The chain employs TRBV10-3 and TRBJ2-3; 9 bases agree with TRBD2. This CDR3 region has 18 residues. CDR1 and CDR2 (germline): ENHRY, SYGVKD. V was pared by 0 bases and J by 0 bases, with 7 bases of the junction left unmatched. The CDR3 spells CAISESLVAGASTDTQYF. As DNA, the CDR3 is TGTGCCATCAGTGAGTCGTTGGTAGCGGGGGCTAGCACAGATACGCAGTATTTT.

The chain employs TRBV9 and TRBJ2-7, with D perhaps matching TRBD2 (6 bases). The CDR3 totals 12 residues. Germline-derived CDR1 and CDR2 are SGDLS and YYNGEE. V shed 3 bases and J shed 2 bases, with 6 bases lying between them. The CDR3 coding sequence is TGTGCCAGCAGCGGCGGGACCTACGAGCAGTACTTC. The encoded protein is CASSGGTYEQYF.

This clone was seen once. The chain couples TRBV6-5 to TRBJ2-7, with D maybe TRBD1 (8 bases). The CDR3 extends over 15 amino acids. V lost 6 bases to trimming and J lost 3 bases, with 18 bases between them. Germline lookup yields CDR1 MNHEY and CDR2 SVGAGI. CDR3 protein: CASRPGQGGNYEQYF. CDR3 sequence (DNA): TGTGCCAGCAGACCCGGACAGGGAGGGAACTACGAGCAGTACTTC.

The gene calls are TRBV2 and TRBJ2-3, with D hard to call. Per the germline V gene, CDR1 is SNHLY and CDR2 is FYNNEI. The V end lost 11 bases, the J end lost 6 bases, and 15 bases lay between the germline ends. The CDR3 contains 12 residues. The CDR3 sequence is CAGREESDTQYF. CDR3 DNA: TGTGCCGGAAGAGAGGAGTCCGATACGCAGTATTTT.

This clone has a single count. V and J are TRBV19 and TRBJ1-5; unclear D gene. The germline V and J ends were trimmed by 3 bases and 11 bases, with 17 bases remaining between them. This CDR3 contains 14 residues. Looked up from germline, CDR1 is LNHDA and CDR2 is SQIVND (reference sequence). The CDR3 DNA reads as TGTGCCAGTAGTATCCAACCAAATATCGAGGCCCAGCATTTT. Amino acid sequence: CASSIQPNIEAQHF. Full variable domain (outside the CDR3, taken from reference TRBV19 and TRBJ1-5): DGGITQSPKYLFRKEGQNVTLSCEQNLNHDAMYWYRQDPGQGLRLIYYSQIVNDFQKGDIAEGYSVSREKKESFPLTVTSAQKNPTAFYLCASSIQPNIEAQHFGDGTRLSIL.

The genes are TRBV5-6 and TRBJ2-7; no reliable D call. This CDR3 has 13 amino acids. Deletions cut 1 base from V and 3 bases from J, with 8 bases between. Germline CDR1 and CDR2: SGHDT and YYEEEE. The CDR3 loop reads CASSLPVGYEQYF. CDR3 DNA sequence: TGTGCCAGCAGCTTGCCGGTTGGCTACGAGCAGTACTTC.

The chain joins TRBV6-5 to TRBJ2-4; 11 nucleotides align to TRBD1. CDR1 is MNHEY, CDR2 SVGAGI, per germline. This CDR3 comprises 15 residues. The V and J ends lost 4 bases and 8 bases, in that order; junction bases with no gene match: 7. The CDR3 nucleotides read TGTGCCAGCAGTTCCACCGGGACAGGGGGAGACATTCAGTACTTC. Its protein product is CASSSTGTGGDIQYF.

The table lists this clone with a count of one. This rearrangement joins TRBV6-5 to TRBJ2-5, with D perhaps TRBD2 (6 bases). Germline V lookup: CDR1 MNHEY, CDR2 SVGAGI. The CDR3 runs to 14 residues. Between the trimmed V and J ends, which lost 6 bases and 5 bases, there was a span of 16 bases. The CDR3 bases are TGTGCCAGCAGGCGGGACTTCCTTGCGGAGACCCAGTACTTC. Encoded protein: CASRRDFLAETQYF.

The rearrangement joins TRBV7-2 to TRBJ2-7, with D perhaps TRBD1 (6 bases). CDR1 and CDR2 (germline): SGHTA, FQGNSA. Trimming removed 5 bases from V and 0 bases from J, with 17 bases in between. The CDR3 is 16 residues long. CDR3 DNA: TGTGCCAGCAGCCGGACAGCTAGGGCATTCTCCTACGAGCAGTACTTC. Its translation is CASSRTARAFSYEQYF.

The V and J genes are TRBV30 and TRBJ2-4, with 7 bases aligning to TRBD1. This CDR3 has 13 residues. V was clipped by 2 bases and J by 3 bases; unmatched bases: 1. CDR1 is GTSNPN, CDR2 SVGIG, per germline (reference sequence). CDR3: CAWSTGDKNIQYF. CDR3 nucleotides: TGTGCCTGGAGTACAGGGGACAAAAACATTCAGTACTTC.

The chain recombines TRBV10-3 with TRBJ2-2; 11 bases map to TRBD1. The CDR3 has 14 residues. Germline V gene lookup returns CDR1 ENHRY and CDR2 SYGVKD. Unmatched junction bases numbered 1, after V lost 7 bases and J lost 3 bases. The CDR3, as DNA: TGTGCCATCACGGGACAGGGGGACACCGGGGAGCTGTTTTTT. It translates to CAITGQGDTGELFF.

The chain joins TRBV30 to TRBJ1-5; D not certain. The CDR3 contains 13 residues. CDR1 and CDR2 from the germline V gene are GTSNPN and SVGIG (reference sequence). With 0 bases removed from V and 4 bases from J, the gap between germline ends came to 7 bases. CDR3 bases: TGTGCCTGGAGTGTAAGACTAAATCAGCCCCAGCATTTT. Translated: CAWSVRLNQPQHF.

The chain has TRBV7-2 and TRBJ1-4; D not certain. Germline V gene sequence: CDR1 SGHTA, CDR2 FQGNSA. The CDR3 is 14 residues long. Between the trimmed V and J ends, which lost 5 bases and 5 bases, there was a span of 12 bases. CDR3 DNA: TGTGCCAGCAGCGGCGGCGGGCAGAATGAAAAACTGTTTTTT. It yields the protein CASSGGGQNEKLFF.

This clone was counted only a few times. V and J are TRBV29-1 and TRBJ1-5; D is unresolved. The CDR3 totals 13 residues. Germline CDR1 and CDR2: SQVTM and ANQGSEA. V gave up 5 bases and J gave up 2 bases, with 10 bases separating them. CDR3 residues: CSVIVTGNQPQHF. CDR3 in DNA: TGCAGCGTTATCGTAACTGGCAATCAGCCCCAGCATTTT.

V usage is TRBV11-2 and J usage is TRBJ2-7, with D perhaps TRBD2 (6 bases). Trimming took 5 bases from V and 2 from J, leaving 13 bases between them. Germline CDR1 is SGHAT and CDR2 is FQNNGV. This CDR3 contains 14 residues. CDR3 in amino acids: CASSPGTGAYEQYF. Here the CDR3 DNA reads TGTGCCAGCAGCCCCGGGACGGGGGCCTACGAGCAGTACTTC. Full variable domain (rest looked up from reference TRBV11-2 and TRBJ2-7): EAGVAQSPRYKIIEKRQSVAFWCNPISGHATLYWYQQILGQGPKLLIQFQNNGVVDDSQLPKDRFSAERLKGVDSTLKIQPAKLEDSAVYLCASSPGTGAYEQYFGPGTRLTVT.

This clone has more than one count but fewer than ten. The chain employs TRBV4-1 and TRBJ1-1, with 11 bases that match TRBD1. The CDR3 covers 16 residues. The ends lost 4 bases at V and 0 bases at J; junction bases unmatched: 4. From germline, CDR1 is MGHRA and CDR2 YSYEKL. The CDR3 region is CASSPGTGGMNTEAFF. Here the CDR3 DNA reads TGCGCCAGCAGCCCAGGGACAGGGGGTATGAACACTGAAGCTTTCTTT.

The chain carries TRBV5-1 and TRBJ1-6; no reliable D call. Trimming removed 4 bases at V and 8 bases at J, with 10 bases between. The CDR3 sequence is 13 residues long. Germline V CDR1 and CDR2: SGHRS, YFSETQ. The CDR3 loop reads CASSLRIDSPLHF. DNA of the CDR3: TGCGCCAGCAGCCTCCGAATAGATTCACCCCTCCACTTT. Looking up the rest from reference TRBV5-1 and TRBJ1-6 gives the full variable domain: KAGVTQTPRYLIKTRGQQVTLSCSPISGHRSVSWYQQTPGQGLQFLFEYFSETQRNKGNFPGRFSGRQFSNSRSEMNVSTLELGDSALYLCASSLRIDSPLHFGNGTRLTVT.

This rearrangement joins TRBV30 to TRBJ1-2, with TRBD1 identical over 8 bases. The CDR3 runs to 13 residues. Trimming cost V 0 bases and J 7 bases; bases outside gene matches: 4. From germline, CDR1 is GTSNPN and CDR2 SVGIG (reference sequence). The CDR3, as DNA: TGTGCCTGGAGTGTTCAGGGGGCAGCTGGCTACACCTTC. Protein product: CAWSVQGAAGYTF.

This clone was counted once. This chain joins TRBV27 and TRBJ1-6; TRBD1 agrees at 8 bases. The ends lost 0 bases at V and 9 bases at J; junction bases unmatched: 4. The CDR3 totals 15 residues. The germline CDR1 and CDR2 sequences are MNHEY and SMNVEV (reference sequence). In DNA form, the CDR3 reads TGTGCCAGCAGTTTATCCCCGGACAGGGTTTCACCCCTCCACTTT. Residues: CASSLSPDRVSPLHF.

The CDR3 coding sequence is TGCAGCGGACAGGGGGCTAACTATGGCTACACCTTC. Translated, it gives CSGQGANYGYTF. The rearrangement joins TRBV29-1 to TRBJ1-2, with 9 positions matching TRBD1. V trimming: 7 bases; J trimming: 0 bases; junction bases outside the gene matches: 0. CDR3 length: 12 residues. CDR1 is SQVTM, CDR2 ANQGSEA, per germline.